This T cell receptor beta chain stems from a study of PD-L1 blockade in urothelial cancer. About the study: In the patient group, most of the roughly 30 were males with bladder-origin urothelial cancer. Treatment start was followed by blood analysis at 3 weeks (second dose) and again at 6 weeks. Median T cell yield per blood sample was about 140,000 cells. Individuals in the cohort had been given 0 to 3 earlier chemotherapy regimens.

The ends were cut back, 5 bases at V and 6 bases at J, with 8 bases in the middle. Germline-derived CDR1 and CDR2 are LNHDA and SQIVND (reference sequence). The CDR3 runs 13 residues. Assay: immunoSEQ multiplex PCR; the TCRdb copy retains only in-frame clones and omits some. The sample has approximately 30,000 clones, around 86% seen once. This clone has just one count. The source is a man aged 45-60 years with urothelial cancer. The sample in question was PBMCs, obtained around atezolizumab (anti-PD-L1) treatment. The chain carries TRBV19 and TRBJ2-6; perhaps TRBD1 as D (5 bases). The CDR3: CASSLTEANVLTF. CDR3 DNA sequence: TGTGCCAGTAGTCTGACAGAGGCCAACGTCCTGACTTTC.